The rows below give T cell receptor beta chains drawn from one sample of a study of T cells in Graves' hyperthyroidism and ophthalmopathy. MiXCR was run by TCRdb on the multiplex PCR reads, yielding one entry per CDR3 protein. The sample has about 640,000 distinct CDR3 sequences, less than 25% seen once; the top ten hold more than 30%. The source material was blood. The receptors here all came from a man aged 30 to 39 with Graves' ophthalmopathy. CDR3s include the opening cysteine and the closing phenylalanine or tryptophan. The order of the fields is clone size, D gene, J gene, V gene, CDR3 DNA, CDR3 protein. A D gene is named only where the DNA matches it firmly. Rows give clone size only sometimes, using once, few, many, or a class for an expanded clone.

size: few; D: TRBD1; J: TRBJ2-7; V: TRBV28; DNA: TGTGCCACCACAACCAGGACAGGAAGGAGCCACGAGCAGTACTTC; CDR3: CATTTRTGRSHEQYF
size: .; D: TRBD1; J: TRBJ2-7; V: TRBV6-1; DNA: TGTGCCAGCTGGACAGGTCGTGACGAGCAGTACTTC; CDR3: CASWTGRDEQYF
size: .; D: TRBD2; J: TRBJ2-1; V: TRBV11-3; DNA: TGTGCCAGCAGCCAAGAGTCGACTAGCGGGAAGGTGCAGTTCTTC; CDR3: CASSQESTSGKVQFF
size: .; D: TRBD2; J: TRBJ2-5; V: TRBV7-9; DNA: TGTGCCAGCAGCCTGCCCCTCGGGCGGGAGCCTGGAGAGACCCAGTACTTC; CDR3: CASSLPLGREPGETQYF
size: .; D: .; J: TRBJ2-7; V: TRBV6-5; DNA: TGTGCCAGCAGTTACGCAACAAGCTACGAGCAGTACTTC; CDR3: CASSYATSYEQYF
size: .; D: .; J: TRBJ1-2; V: TRBV9; DNA: TGTGCCAGCAGCTCGTCGACGGATTCCTATGGCTACACCTTC; CDR3: CASSSSTDSYGYTF
size: few; D: TRBD2; J: TRBJ2-3; V: TRBV27; DNA: TGTGCCAGCAGTTCTCGAGCGGGGATCACAGATACGCAGTATTTT; CDR3: CASSSRAGITDTQYF
size: .; D: TRBD2; J: TRBJ2-7; V: TRBV12-3/TRBV12-4; DNA: TGTGCCAGCAGTGAGGGACTATTTGATGAGCAGTACTTC; CDR3: CASSEGLFDEQYF
size: many; D: TRBD1; J: TRBJ2-1; V: TRBV5-1; DNA: TGTGCCAGCTCACTGGACAGGTACAATGAGCAGTTCTTC; CDR3: CASSLDRYNEQFF
size: many; D: TRBD2; J: TRBJ2-7; V: TRBV7-2; DNA: TGTGCCATCCGCGGGAGGGCCGACTACGAGCAGTACTTC; CDR3: CAIRGRADYEQYF
size: .; D: TRBD2; J: TRBJ2-1; V: TRBV2; DNA: TGTGCCAGCAGCCCCGGGGCTAGCGGGGAGCAGTTCTTC; CDR3: CASSPGASGEQFF
size: .; D: TRBD2; J: TRBJ2-7; V: TRBV5-1; DNA: TGCGCCAGCAGCTCCCGTTTCCCTAGCGGGAGTGTCGACGAGCAGTACTTC; CDR3: CASSSRFPSGSVDEQYF
size: .; D: .; J: TRBJ2-7; V: TRBV5-6; DNA: TGTGCCAGCACCCGGGGAGTAAGCCACGAGCAGTACTTC; CDR3: CASTRGVSHEQYF
size: many; D: TRBD2; J: TRBJ2-7; V: TRBV3-1; DNA: TGTGCCAGCAGCGACAGCGGGAGGAGTCCCGAGCAGTACTTC; CDR3: CASSDSGRSPEQYF
size: .; D: .; J: TRBJ2-7; V: TRBV20-1; DNA: TGCAGTGCTAGAGATAATTTAGCGATAAGCTCCTACGAGCAGTACTTC; CDR3: CSARDNLAISSYEQYF
size: .; D: .; J: TRBJ1-5; V: TRBV19; DNA: TGTGCCAGTAGTATTGTAGGGAAGGGCAATCAGCCCCAGCATTTT; CDR3: CASSIVGKGNQPQHF
size: .; D: .; J: TRBJ2-3; V: TRBV12-3/TRBV12-4; DNA: TGTGCCAGCAGACCGGGACTCCACACAGATACGCAGTATTTT; CDR3: CASRPGLHTDTQYF
size: .; D: TRBD1; J: TRBJ2-7; V: TRBV5-1; DNA: TGCGCCAGCAGCTTGGAGGCTACCTCGGGGGACAGGGGCACCTACGAGCAGTACTTC; CDR3: CASSLEATSGDRGTYEQYF
size: few; D: TRBD1; J: TRBJ1-1; V: TRBV20-1; DNA: TGCAGTGCTCCAGGACAGGCTCTGGGGGAAGCTTTCTTT; CDR3: CSAPGQALGEAFF
size: few; D: TRBD1; J: TRBJ1-5; V: TRBV27; DNA: TGTGCCAGCAGTTTTACAGGGGTAGGGCAGCCCCAGCATTTT; CDR3: CASSFTGVGQPQHF
size: .; D: TRBD1; J: TRBJ2-1; V: TRBV13; DNA: TGTGCCAGCAGCTTATTTGGGGGACAGCCTTTCCGCTCCTACAATGAGCAGTTCTTC; CDR3: CASSLFGGQPFRSYNEQFF
size: many; D: .; J: TRBJ2-6; V: TRBV11-1; DNA: TGTGCCAGCAGCTTGGGGAACTCTGGGGCCAACGTCCTGACTTTC; CDR3: CASSLGNSGANVLTF
size: few; D: TRBD2; J: TRBJ2-1; V: TRBV30; DNA: TGTGCCTGGAAAGAGTCACGGCGGGAGGACCCCTACAATGAGCAGTTCTTC; CDR3: CAWKESRREDPYNEQFF
size: many; D: .; J: TRBJ2-2; V: TRBV6-2/TRBV6-3; DNA: TGTGCCAGCAGTTCCTACGCTGGTGCCGGGGAGCTGTTTTTT; CDR3: CASSSYAGAGELFF
size: few; D: TRBD1; J: TRBJ2-3; V: TRBV5-1; DNA: TGCGCCAGCAGCTCAGGACAGGGGGCTTTCGTAGATACGCAGTATTTT; CDR3: CASSSGQGAFVDTQYF
size: .; D: TRBD2; J: TRBJ2-4; V: TRBV7-9; DNA: TGTGCCAGCAGCTTAGCGCTAGCGGGTGTTAGAGCCAAAAACATTCAGTACTTC; CDR3: CASSLALAGVRAKNIQYF
size: few; D: TRBD1; J: TRBJ2-1; V: TRBV3-1; DNA: TGTGCCAGCAGCCAAGTGGACAGGGGGCTCAGTGAGCAGTTCTTC; CDR3: CASSQVDRGLSEQFF
size: .; D: .; J: TRBJ2-3; V: TRBV20-1; DNA: TGTGGACTGCGCACAGATACGCAGTATTTT; CDR3: CGLRTDTQYF
size: many; D: .; J: TRBJ1-2; V: TRBV7-2; DNA: TGTGCCAGCAGCGCATTCCGGACAGCCTGGGGCTACACCTTC; CDR3: CASSAFRTAWGYTF
size: few; D: TRBD1; J: TRBJ2-2; V: TRBV28; DNA: TGTGCCACCCTGACAGGGACCGCCGGGGAGCTGTTTTTT; CDR3: CATLTGTAGELFF
size: many; D: .; J: TRBJ2-7; V: TRBV6-1; DNA: TGTGCCAGCAGTCAGGGGCACGAGCAGTACTTC; CDR3: CASSQGHEQYF
size: .; D: .; J: TRBJ2-7; V: TRBV10-2; DNA: TGCGCCAGCACCTCCGAATTCGGTGGGGGTTCCTACGAGCAGTACTTC; CDR3: CASTSEFGGGSYEQYF